Reported below is one TCR beta chain. Which antigen it targets is not known. No clone much larger than this one lies a single base away; base qualities are absent. This specimen belongs to a study of blood T cell repertoires in COVID-19 (dated by TCRdb to about 2020). Turning to the overall study: Samples covering the acute and convalescent phases of COVID-19 were provided by collaborators in the United States, Italy and Spain. Sample metadata almost always included a de-identified subject ID, COVID-19 status, age in years and sex. The samples were drawn from two sources: the first 160 participants of the ongoing ImmuneRACE study, and 1,254 subjects contributed by 6 global collaborators. The prospective study material was composed of cDNA or gDNA derived from T cells, B-cell-depleted T cells, or PBMCs. The repertoires were released in a freely available public database intended as a resource for research on the immune response to SARS-CoV-2. Subjects who had been exposed to COVID-19, were actively infected with it, or had recovered from it provided the deeply sampled blood TCRbeta repertoires that made up the dataset. Where available, HLA class I and class II types were obtained from metadata supplied by the sample provider rather than from assay-based typing.

Points the paper makes about the study in general: The amount of clinical and demographic metadata varied by source and participant and was provided uncurated.

Collaborating institutions collected whole blood in K2EDTA tubes following their own protocols. For TCRbeta analysis, collaborator samples were shipped as frozen whole blood, as isolated PBMCs, or as DNA extracted from either sample type. The immunoSEQ Assay, a bias-controlled multiplex PCR, was used to amplify TCRbeta CDR3 regions from genomic DNA. In the original analysis: Within the assay, amplification of reference gene primers was used to estimate how many nucleated cells each sample contained. Sequence reads were collapsed and filtered to measure the absolute abundance of every unique TCRbeta CDR3 rearrangement. For each sample, productive Simpson clonality was calculated as the square root of Simpson's diversity index over productive rearrangements. The table comes from immuneACCESS by way of TCRdb, which keeps in-frame sequences with V and J called. Part of the clones is missing from these tables; in studies checked, under half for an unresolved V gene and the rest for unknown reasons. V, J and clone size reflect that table, while D and trimming were determined from the DNA. This sample holds more than 40,000 clones; 70% to 90% were observed only once. The top ten clones comprise roughly 3% of the sample.

CDR1 SGDLS and CDR2 YYNGEE are derived from the germline V gene. From its cysteine to its phenylalanine, the CDR3 spans 18 amino acids. The entry retains the CDR3 DNA only, 54 bases that are in frame from base 1. V is trimmed back by 0 bases and J by 7 bases, and the junction contains 10 bases that no gene match accounts for. The clonotype originates from a man in his fifties or sixties with active COVID-19. Sample: peripheral blood. The chain is made from TRBV9 and TRBJ2-1; TRBD2 aligns with 13 central bases. The CDR3 is CASSVGGPTSGRRNEQFF. The nucleotide sequence reads TGTGCCAGCAGCGTAGGAGGACCGACTAGCGGGAGGAGGAATGAGCAGTTCTTC.